The clone carrying this T cell receptor beta chain was counted a few times. What it binds is not known. This sample was included in a study of T-cell memory formation after mild COVID-19. Study background: Each donor largely had its own TCR clusters. Study-wide points: Some SARS-CoV-2-responding clones were already detected in memory before infection. Clonal second-wave expansions that peaked on day 37 had unconfirmed SARS-CoV-2 specificity.

TCRdb reprocessed the 5' RACE reads via MiXCR and lists one record per CDR3 protein. The sample records 98,000 or so distinct CDR3 sequences, over 15% being singletons. With V trimmed by 6 bases and J by 8 bases, 7 bases remained unmatched. The CDR3 is 15 amino acids. V usage is TRBV12-3 or TRBV12-4 and J usage is TRBJ1-6, with 10 bases fitting TRBD1. The TCR sequence derives from a man younger than 35 who had mild COVID-19 (a few samples of this study predate the infection). Cell type and time point are not known. The sequenced material came from PBMCs or a T cell subset sorted from them (not recorded which). CDR3 nucleotides: TGTGCCAGCAGACCTTCCGACAGGGGGCATTCACCCCTCCACTTT. It yields the protein CASRPSDRGHSPLHF.